The sequence of this TCR beta chain was determined in a study of T cells in Graves' hyperthyroidism and ophthalmopathy. Study conclusions and caveats: In the analysis, a 13 V-J model separated ophthalmopathy from stable hyperthyroidism.

RNA transcripts gave rise to amplified TCR beta CDR3 regions. TCR CDR3 underwent first-round RT-PCR with the HTBI primer set. TCRdb analysed the multiplex PCR reads with MiXCR anew, one entry per CDR3 protein. The sample consists of about 400,000 distinct CDR3 sequences, 15% of them appearing once. Over 18 months, lack of ophthalmopathy progression marked Graves' hyperthyroidism as stable. Criteria for exclusion of patients were uncontrolled infection, other autoimmune disease, pregnancy or lactation. The germline V gene has CDR1 LNHNV and CDR2 YYDKDF (reference sequence). The CDR3 has 16 amino acids. J lost 2 bases, V lost 0 bases, and 1 base had no gene match. At least ten counts were recorded for this clonotype. The antigen remains undetermined.

The sequencing input was blood. The receptor comes from a woman aged 30 to 39 with Graves' hyperthyroidism. The rearrangement uses TRBV15 and TRBJ1-4; 9 nucleotides match TRBD1. This CDR3 reads CATSRDGTGTNEKLFF. As DNA, the CDR3 is TGTGCCACCAGCAGAGATGGGACAGGGACTAATGAAAAACTGTTTTTT.